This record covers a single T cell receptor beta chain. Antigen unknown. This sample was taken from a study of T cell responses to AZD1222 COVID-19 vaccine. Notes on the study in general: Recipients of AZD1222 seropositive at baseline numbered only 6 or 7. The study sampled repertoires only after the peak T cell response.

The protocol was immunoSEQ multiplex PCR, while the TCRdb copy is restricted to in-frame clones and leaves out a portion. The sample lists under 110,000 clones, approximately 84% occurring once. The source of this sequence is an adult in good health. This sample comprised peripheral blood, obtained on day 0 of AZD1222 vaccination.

In DNA form, the CDR3 reads TGTGCCAGCAGCCCGGGGGTCAATGAGCAGTTCTTC. Translating it yields CASSPGVNEQFF. The chain has TRBV5-8 and TRBJ2-1; the D gene is possibly TRBD2 (6 bases). Trimming took off 4 bases at V and 6 bases at J, with 8 bases between the two ends. Per the germline V gene, CDR1 is SGHTS and CDR2 is YDEGEE. The CDR3 is 12 amino acids.